These T cell receptor beta chains were read from a single sample in a study of T cells in Graves' hyperthyroidism and ophthalmopathy. TCRdb reprocessed the multiplex PCR reads with MiXCR, giving one entry per CDR3 protein. In the table there are about 640,000 distinct CDR3 sequences, 45% of which are singletons. The sample consisted of peripheral blood or thyroid tissue (not recorded which). These receptors came from an adult man with Graves' disease, either hyperthyroidism or ophthalmopathy (not recorded which). Each CDR3 is given with its conserved first and last residue. A D gene is named only where the DNA matches it firmly. The listing skips clone size in some rows; elsewhere it reads once, few, many or a size class.

v_call	j_call	clone_size	d_call	cdr3_length	cdr3_aa	cdr3_nt
TRBV12-3/TRBV12-4	TRBJ1-1	few	-	15	CASSSDINGGTEAFF	TGTGCCAGCAGTTCGGACATCAATGGAGGGACTGAAGCTTTCTTT
TRBV10-3	TRBJ1-1	-	TRBD1	17	CAIRAGTGAILNTEAFF	TGTGCCATCAGAGCCGGGACAGGAGCGATCCTAAACACTGAAGCTTTCTTT
TRBV29-1	TRBJ1-4	-	-	12	CSVQRGYEKLFF	TGCAGCGTACAACGGGGATATGAAAAACTGTTTTTT
TRBV10-3	TRBJ2-2	-	-	14	CAISDTANTGELFF	TGTGCCATCAGTGACACAGCGAACACCGGGGAGCTGTTTTTT
TRBV29-1	TRBJ1-5	many	-	13	CSVQTGPNQPQHF	TGCAGCGTCCAAACCGGACCCAATCAGCCCCAGCATTTT
TRBV7-9	TRBJ1-1	many	-	13	CASSVGTNTEAFF	TGTGCCAGCAGCGTGGGGACTAACACTGAAGCTTTCTTT
TRBV6-6	TRBJ2-6	few	-	15	CASSTGISGANVLTF	TGTGCCAGCAGTACAGGGATCTCTGGGGCCAACGTCCTGACTTTC
TRBV11-2	TRBJ2-7	-	TRBD2	12	CASRTGTIEQYF	TGTGCCAGTAGGACCGGGACTATCGAGCAGTACTTC
TRBV11-3	TRBJ1-2	many	-	12	CASSTTRGGYTF	TGTGCCAGCAGCACTACCCGGGGAGGCTACACCTTC
TRBV10-3	TRBJ2-7	many	-	14	CAISEPPPSAEQYF	TGTGCCATCAGTGAACCTCCCCCATCCGCCGAGCAGTACTTC
TRBV7-2	TRBJ2-6	few	-	15	CASSNQGPGANVLTF	TGTGCCAGCAGTAACCAGGGTCCTGGGGCCAACGTCCTGACTTTC
TRBV2	TRBJ1-1	many	-	17	CASSEREPGWENTEAFF	TGTGCCAGCAGTGAAAGGGAACCGGGTTGGGAGAACACTGAAGCTTTCTTT
TRBV9	TRBJ1-1	few	TRBD1	12	CASSTPTGAAFF	TGTGCCAGCAGCACCCCGACAGGGGCAGCTTTCTTT
TRBV20-1	TRBJ2-7	-	TRBD2	18	CSARDGQRGGGSGYEQYF	TGCAGTGCTAGAGATGGCCAGCGGGGGGGCGGGAGCGGCTACGAGCAGTACTTC
TRBV15	TRBJ2-2	many	TRBD1	14	CATSRDRGTGELFF	TGTGCCACCAGCAGGGACAGGGGTACCGGGGAGCTGTTTTTT
TRBV20-1	TRBJ2-5	-	-	8	CSARAQYF	TGCAGTGCTAGAGCCCAGTACTTC
TRBV7-8	TRBJ1-2	few	-	14	CASSFLLVSPSYTF	TGTGCCAGCAGCTTTCTTTTGGTTTCCCCTAGCTACACCTTC
TRBV6-5	TRBJ2-7	few	TRBD1	15	CASSLDRTGIYEQYF	TGTGCCAGCAGTCTGGACAGGACGGGAATCTACGAGCAGTACTTC
TRBV11-2	TRBJ2-7	few	-	15	CASSLGPTGSYEQYF	TGTGCCAGCAGCTTAGGGCCAACAGGTTCCTACGAGCAGTACTTC
TRBV10-3	TRBJ1-3	-	-	15	CASISVGNSGNTIYF	TGTGCCTCCATCAGTGTTGGGAACTCTGGAAACACCATATATTTT
TRBV7-8	TRBJ2-6	-	-	15	CASSSWDTGANALTF	TGTGCCAGCAGCTCGTGGGATACTGGGGCCAACGCCCTGACTTTC
TRBV6-5	TRBJ2-7	-	-	11	CASSYLHEQYF	TGTGCCAGCAGTTACCTTCACGAGCAGTACTTC
TRBV7-9	TRBJ1-5	many	-	14	CASSPGGGNQPQHF	TGTGCCAGCAGCCCCGGCGGGGGGAATCAGCCCCAGCATTTT
TRBV20-1	TRBJ1-6	many	TRBD1	15	CSARVVGQGNSPLHF	TGCAGTGCTAGAGTCGTAGGACAGGGTAATTCACCCCTCCACTTT
TRBV29-1	TRBJ2-5	-	-	12	CSVAGNQETQYF	TGCAGCGTTGCGGGAAACCAAGAGACCCAGTACTTC
TRBV12-3/TRBV12-4	TRBJ1-2	few	-	15	CASSYGTGSSSGYTF	TGTGCCAGCAGCTACGGAACAGGGAGTAGTAGTGGCTACACCTTC
TRBV24-1	TRBJ2-5	-	-	14	CATSDFQLGETQYF	TGTGCCACCAGTGATTTTCAGCTAGGAGAGACCCAGTACTTC
TRBV9	TRBJ2-5	once	-	15	CASSVDGRGMETQYF	TGTGCCAGCAGCGTAGACGGGAGAGGTATGGAGACCCAGTACTTC
TRBV6-5	TRBJ1-5	-	TRBD1	14	CASSIAGGHQPQHF	TGTGCCAGCAGTATCGCAGGGGGCCATCAGCCCCAGCATTTT
TRBV7-2	TRBJ1-5	many	-	15	CASSPETGFGQPQHF	TGTGCCAGCAGCCCGGAAACAGGGTTTGGTCAGCCCCAGCATTTT
TRBV10-2	TRBJ2-7	few	-	14	CASSEPTPSYEQYF	TGCGCCAGCAGTGAGCCGACTCCCTCCTACGAGCAGTACTTC
TRBV19	TRBJ2-2	-	-	16	CASSILKDANTGELFF	TGTGCCAGTAGTATATTGAAAGATGCGAACACCGGGGAGCTGTTTTTT
TRBV29-1	TRBJ1-1	once	-	11	CSVDPDTEAFF	TGCAGCGTGGACCCAGACACTGAAGCTTTCTTT
TRBV12-3/TRBV12-4	TRBJ1-2	-	TRBD1	13	CASSDRDRDSYTF	TGTGCCAGCAGCGACCGGGACAGGGACAGCTACACCTTC
TRBV19	TRBJ1-4	-	TRBD1	14	CASSRRTGIEKLFF	TGTGCCAGTAGTAGGCGGACAGGGATCGAAAAACTGTTTTTT
TRBV12-3/TRBV12-4	TRBJ1-1	few	-	13	CASTNPVNTEAFF	TGTGCCAGCACCAACCCGGTGAACACTGAAGCTTTCTTT
TRBV24-1	TRBJ2-1	-	-	14	CATSDSPRANEQFF	TGTGCCACCAGTGATAGCCCGCGGGCCAATGAGCAGTTCTTC
TRBV19	TRBJ1-5	few	TRBD1	17	CASSPGDRTYSNQPQHF	TGTGCCAGTAGTCCAGGGGACAGGACCTATAGCAATCAGCCCCAGCATTTT
TRBV10-2	TRBJ2-7	many	-	15	CASSEGRWGTGEQYF	TGCGCCAGCAGTGAAGGGAGGTGGGGGACTGGGGAGCAGTACTTC
TRBV29-1	TRBJ1-1	-	TRBD1	14	CSDYVGQGYTEAFF	TGCAGCGATTACGTAGGACAGGGGTACACTGAAGCTTTCTTT
TRBV7-9	TRBJ1-6	-	TRBD1	15	CASSSWTGAGSPLHF	TGTGCCAGCAGCTCCTGGACAGGGGCTGGTTCACCCCTCCACTTT
TRBV7-8	TRBJ1-3	few	-	15	CASSPPAGNGNTIYF	TGTGCCAGCAGCCCCCCGGCCGGGAACGGAAACACCATATATTTT
TRBV7-3	TRBJ2-5	-	TRBD1	16	CASSVGVGGKQETQYF	TGTGCCAGCAGCGTTGGGGTAGGGGGCAAGCAAGAGACCCAGTACTTC
TRBV12-3/TRBV12-4	TRBJ1-3	-	TRBD1	16	CASSPMGQGLGNTIYF	TGTGCCAGCAGCCCTATGGGACAGGGACTAGGAAACACCATATATTTT
TRBV7-6	TRBJ2-5	-	-	16	CASSVGQAGGNQPQYF	TGTGCCAGCAGCGTCGGACAGGCGGGGGGCAATCAGCCCCAGTACTTC
TRBV9	TRBJ1-4	many	TRBD1	17	CASSVHGDRGHGEKLFF	TGTGCCAGCAGCGTACACGGGGACAGGGGGCACGGTGAAAAACTGTTTTTT
TRBV14	TRBJ1-2	-	-	14	CASSQGDYNYGYTF	TGTGCCAGCAGCCAAGGGGATTACAACTATGGCTACACCTTC
TRBV5-6	TRBJ1-1	-	-	16	CASSLGAQGRNTEAFF	TGTGCCAGCAGCTTGGGGGCGCAGGGGCGGAACACTGAAGCTTTCTTT
TRBV10-3	TRBJ1-5	few	TRBD1	17	CASSSIRDRGSNQPQHF	TGTGCCAGCAGTTCCATCCGGGACAGGGGTAGCAATCAGCCCCAGCATTTT
TRBV24-1	TRBJ2-5	-	-	13	CATRRDSNQPQYF	TGTGCCACCAGGAGAGATAGCAATCAGCCCCAGTACTTC
TRBV7-2	TRBJ1-5	-	TRBD1	17	CASRVRTGINSNQPQHF	TGTGCCAGCAGGGTCCGGACAGGGATCAATAGCAATCAGCCCCAGCATTTT
TRBV15	TRBJ1-4	many	-	13	CATSRALNEKLFF	TGTGCCACCAGCAGGGCCCTTAATGAAAAACTGTTTTTT
TRBV19	TRBJ2-7	-	TRBD2	15	CARVILAGEDYEQYF	TGTGCCAGGGTAATACTAGCGGGAGAAGACTACGAGCAGTACTTC